This T cell receptor beta chain was documented in a study of monozygotic twins with inflammatory bowel disease. Study observations and caveats: People with IBD had fewer clonotypes in common with others than healthy twins did, especially with disease activity. The data gave no support to a single strong IBD-associated signal or clonotype.

The germline V gene has CDR1 SGDLS and CDR2 YYNGEE. The CDR3 runs to 15 residues. Donors each gave more than 2 ml of blood. Making cDNA involved eight separate reactions per sample. TCRdb reprocessed the 5' RACE reads; each CDR3 protein has one entry and no DNA is given. The sample has hundreds of thousands of distinct CDR3 sequences; the top ten hold roughly 2.2%. About this clonotype: The target antigen is unknown.

The clonotype originates from a human donor with ulcerative colitis or Crohn's disease, or a healthy co-twin of an affected twin (not recorded which). The specimen was blood. The chain has TRBV9 and TRBJ2-2; TCRdb selects TRBD1, and the lack of DNA leaves this call unchecked. This chain's CDR3 is CASSRQGGGTGELFF.